This T cell receptor (beta chain) was found in a study of Graves' ophthalmopathy and Graves' hyperthyroidism. CDR3 regions of TCR beta were amplified from RNA transcripts. An initial RT-PCR round employing HTBI primers preceded a second-round multiplex PCR. TCRdb redid the calling of the multiplex PCR reads with MiXCR, one entry per CDR3 protein. The sample records about 620,000 distinct CDR3 sequences, 22% being singletons. Study outcomes and limitations: Blood samples also showed most expanded thyroid clonotypes exceeding 0.001 frequency.

As concerns this clonotype: The target antigen is unknown.

V lost 2 bases to trimming and J lost 2 bases; unmatched junction nucleotides: 2. CDR3 length: 15 amino acids. The germline V gene has CDR1 MDHEN and CDR2 SYDVKM. PBMCs had their origin in fresh peripheral blood (approximately 10 ml). The chain carries TRBV28 and TRBJ2-1; 8 bases are shared with TRBD2. This receptor was taken from a woman younger than 30 with stable Graves' hyperthyroidism. Some clones in this sample may be carry-over from other donors' samples. Sequenced input: peripheral blood. As DNA, the CDR3 is TGTGCCAGCAGTTTAGCTAGCGGGCCCTACAATGAGCAGTTCTTC. Translation gives CASSLASGPYNEQFF.